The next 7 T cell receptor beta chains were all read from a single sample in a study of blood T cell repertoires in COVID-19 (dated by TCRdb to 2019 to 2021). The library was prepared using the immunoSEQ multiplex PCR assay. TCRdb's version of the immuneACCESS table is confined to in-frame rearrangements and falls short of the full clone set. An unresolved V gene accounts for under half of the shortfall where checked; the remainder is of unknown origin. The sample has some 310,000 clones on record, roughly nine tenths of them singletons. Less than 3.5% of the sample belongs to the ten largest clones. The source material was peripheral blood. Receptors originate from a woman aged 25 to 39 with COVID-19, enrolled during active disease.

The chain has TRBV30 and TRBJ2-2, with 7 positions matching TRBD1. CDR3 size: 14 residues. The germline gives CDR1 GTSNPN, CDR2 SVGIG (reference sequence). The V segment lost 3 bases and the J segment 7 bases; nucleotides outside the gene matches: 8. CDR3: CAWRQNRGSGELFF. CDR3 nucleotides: TGTGCCTGGAGGCAGAACAGGGGAAGCGGGGAGCTGTTTTTT. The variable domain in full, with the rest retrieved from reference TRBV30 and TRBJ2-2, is SQTIHQWPATLVQPVGSPLSLECTVEGTSNPNLYWYRQAAGRGLQLLFYSVGIGQISSEVPQNLSASRPQDRQFILSSKKLLLSDSGFYLCAWRQNRGSGELFFGEGSRLTVL.

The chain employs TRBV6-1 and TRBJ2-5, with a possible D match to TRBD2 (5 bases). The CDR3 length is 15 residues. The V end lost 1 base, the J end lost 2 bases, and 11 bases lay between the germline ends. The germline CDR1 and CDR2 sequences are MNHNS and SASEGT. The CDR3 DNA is TGTGCCAGCAGTGAAGGGTCGGGATCACAAGAGACCCAGTACTTC. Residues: CASSEGSGSQETQYF.

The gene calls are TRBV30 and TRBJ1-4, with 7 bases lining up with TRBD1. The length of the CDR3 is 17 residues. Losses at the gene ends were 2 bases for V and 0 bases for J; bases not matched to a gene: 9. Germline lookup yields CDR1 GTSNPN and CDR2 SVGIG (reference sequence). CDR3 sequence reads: CAWSTNRGRTTNEKLFF. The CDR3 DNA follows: TGTGCCTGGAGTACAAACAGGGGCCGCACAACTAATGAAAAACTGTTTTTT.

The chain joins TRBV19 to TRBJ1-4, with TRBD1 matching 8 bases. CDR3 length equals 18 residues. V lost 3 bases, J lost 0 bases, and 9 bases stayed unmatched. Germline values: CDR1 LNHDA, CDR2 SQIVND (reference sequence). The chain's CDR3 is CASSILTGDRPTNEKLFF. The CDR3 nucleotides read TGTGCCAGTAGTATCCTGACAGGGGACCGCCCAACTAATGAAAAACTGTTTTTT.

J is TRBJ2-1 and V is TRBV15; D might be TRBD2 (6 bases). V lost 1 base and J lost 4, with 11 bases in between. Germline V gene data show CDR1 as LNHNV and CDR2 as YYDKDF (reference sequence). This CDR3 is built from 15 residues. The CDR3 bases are TGTGCCACCAGCAGAGGGATAGCGGAGTACAATGAGCAGTTCTTC. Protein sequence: CATSRGIAEYNEQFF.

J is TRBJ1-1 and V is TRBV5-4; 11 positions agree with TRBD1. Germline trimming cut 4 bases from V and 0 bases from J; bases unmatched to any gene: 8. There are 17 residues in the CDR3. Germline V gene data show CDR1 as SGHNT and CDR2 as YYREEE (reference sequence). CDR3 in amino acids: CASSLGTGGYMNTEAFF. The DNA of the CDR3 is TGTGCCAGCAGCCTAGGGACAGGGGGATACATGAACACTGAAGCTTTCTTT.

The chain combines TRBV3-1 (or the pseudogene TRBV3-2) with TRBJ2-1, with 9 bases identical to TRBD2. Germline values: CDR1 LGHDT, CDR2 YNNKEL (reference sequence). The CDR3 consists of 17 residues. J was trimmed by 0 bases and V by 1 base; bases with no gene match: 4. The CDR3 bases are TGTGCCAGCAGCCAAGGACTAGCGGCGAGCTCCTACAATGAGCAGTTCTTC. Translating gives CASSQGLAASSYNEQFF.